One T cell receptor (beta chain) is described in this entry. Its target is unknown. These data come from a study of T-cell reconstitution after alpha-beta-depleted transplantation in children. Researchers prepared the TCRbeta library using unique molecular identifiers, the study reports. TCRdb fed the PCR reads into MiXCR, producing one record per CDR3 protein. The data show 500,000 to 750,000 distinct CDR3 sequences, 10% to 15% seen once. Notes on the study in general: A year post-transplant, T-cell counts and diversity derived mostly from newly produced T cells.

This material consisted of PBMCs, mostly from graft donor cells, taken 360 days after TCRalphabeta/CD19-depleted stem cell transplant. This clonotype was sampled from a male patient under 18 who had a stem cell transplant for acute myeloid leukemia, so the T cells may come from the graft donor.

CDR3 sequence (DNA): TGTGCCAGCAGTGAAGAACTCTCCTCCTACGAGCAGTACTTC. Amino acid sequence: CASSEELSSYEQYF. J is TRBJ2-7 and V is TRBV2; D is unclear. CDR1 is SNHLY, CDR2 FYNNEI, per germline. The CDR3 totals 14 residues. V gave up 1 base and J gave up 0 bases, with 7 bases separating them.